The 29 T cell receptor beta chains presented below share a single source sample, sequenced in a study of T cell repertoires in cytomegalovirus infection. A single record per CDR3 protein comes from TCRdb applying MiXCR to the reads. The sample lists approximately 170,000 distinct CDR3 sequences, about 15% occurring once. The sequencing input was CD8+ T cells from PBMCs. All receptors come from a human donor in good health (CMV status not recorded). Some clones in this sample may be carry-over from other donors' samples.

The V gene is TRBV28, the J gene TRBJ1-6, with D hard to call. CDR1 is MDHEN, CDR2 SYDVKM, per germline. CDR3 size: 14 residues. The germline V and J ends were trimmed by 7 bases and 0 bases, with 7 bases remaining between them. DNA of the CDR3: TGTGCCAGCAAAACGAGCTCCTATAATTCACCCCTCCACTTT. It specifies CASKTSSYNSPLHF.

The chain is built from TRBV29-1 and TRBJ2-5, with D possibly matching TRBD2 (6 bases). Trimming cost V 4 bases and J 2 bases, with 14 bases left between them. This CDR3 has 14 amino acids. Per germline, CDR1 SQVTM and CDR2 ANQGSEA. The chain's CDR3 is CSVVVGRGQETQYF. The CDR3 region has the DNA TGCAGCGTTGTGGTCGGGCGGGGTCAAGAGACCCAGTACTTC.

This clonotype was recorded at least ten times. This may come from a read error, since a much larger clone is one base off. The chain employs TRBV5-6 and TRBJ1-1, with D uncertain. CDR1 and CDR2 (germline): SGHDT, YYEEEE. The CDR3 extends over 12 amino acids. V was cut by 5 bases and J by 1 base, with 6 bases left in between. The CDR3 nucleotides are TGTGCCAGCAGTGTATGGAACACTGAAGCTTTCTTT. Amino acids: CASSVWNTEAFF.

This clonotype was observed a handful of times. The chain couples TRBV11-2 to TRBJ2-1, with 8 bases fitting TRBD1. The ends lost 4 bases at V and 8 bases at J; junction bases unmatched: 10. The V gene's germline CDR1 is SGHAT and CDR2 FQNNGV. The CDR3 consists of 15 residues. CDR3: CASSYQDRDGDEQFF. For the CDR3, the DNA is TGTGCCAGCAGCTACCAGGACAGGGATGGGGATGAGCAGTTCTTC. The variable domain in full, completed from reference TRBV11-2 and TRBJ2-1, reads EAGVAQSPRYKIIEKRQSVAFWCNPISGHATLYWYQQILGQGPKLLIQFQNNGVVDDSQLPKDRFSAERLKGVDSTLKIQPAKLEDSAVYLCASSYQDRDGDEQFFGPGTRLTVL.

This clonotype was found a few times. The chain recombines TRBV6-2 or TRBV6-3 with TRBJ2-1; 14 nucleotides match TRBD2. V lost 6 bases, J lost 8 bases, and 6 bases stayed unmatched. Looked up from germline, CDR1 is MNHEY and CDR2 is SVGEGT. The CDR3 runs 15 residues. CDR3 sequence (DNA): TGTGCCAGCAGGGGACTAGCGGGAGTTTCTGATGAGCAGTTCTTC. This sequence encodes CASRGLAGVSDEQFF.

This clonotype has at least ten counts. The J gene is TRBJ1-2, the V gene TRBV28; D uncertain. V lost 6 bases, J lost 0 bases, and 11 bases lay in between. The germline V gene has CDR1 MDHEN and CDR2 SYDVKM. The length of the CDR3 is 14 residues. CDR3: CASRRQEANYGYTF. DNA of the CDR3: TGTGCCAGCAGACGCCAGGAAGCTAACTATGGCTACACCTTC.

The chain links TRBV11-3 to TRBJ2-1; a weak D match, TRBD2 (5 bases). The CDR3 extends over 12 amino acids. Trimming shortened V by 7 bases and J by 2 bases, and 6 bases separated the two germline ends. Germline assignment: CDR1 SGHNT and CDR2 YENEEA. CDR3 loop: CASTGTYNEQFF. CDR3 DNA: TGTGCCAGCACCGGGACCTACAATGAGCAGTTCTTC.

This clonotype was counted only a few times. The chain recombines TRBV7-8 with TRBJ2-2, with TRBD2 matching over 15 bases. CDR1 is SGHVS and CDR2 is FQNEAQ in the germline V gene. The V segment lost 5 bases and the J segment 7 bases; nucleotides outside the gene matches: 8. The CDR3 sequence is 17 residues long. For the CDR3, the DNA is TGTGCCAGCAGCCTGCGGACTAGCGGGAGGGCCGGCGGGGAGCTGTTTTTT. Translated, it gives CASSLRTSGRAGGELFF.

The CDR3 here is CASSPAWDPSHYEQYF. In DNA form, the CDR3 reads TGTGCCAGCAGCCCTGCCTGGGACCCCAGCCACTACGAGCAGTACTTC. The chain combines TRBV14 with TRBJ2-7; tentatively, D is TRBD1 or TRBD2 (5 bases each). CDR3 size: 16 residues. V was shortened by 4 bases and J by 3 bases, with 19 bases between the two germline ends. CDR1 and CDR2 from the germline V gene are SGHDN and FVKESK.

This chain connects TRBV7-6 to TRBJ1-1; 9 positions agree with TRBD1. The CDR3 spans 13 residues. J gave up 5 bases and V 8 bases, and 6 bases lay outside the gene matches. Per the germline V gene, CDR1 is SGHVS and CDR2 is FNYEAQ. Here the CDR3 reads CASGQDRGTEAFF. The CDR3 DNA follows: TGTGCCAGCGGCCAGGACAGGGGAACTGAAGCTTTCTTT.

The chain employs TRBV28 and TRBJ2-1, with TRBD1 matching 9 bases. Per germline, CDR1 MDHEN and CDR2 SYDVKM. Unmatched junction bases numbered 3, after V lost 6 bases and J lost 6 bases. This CDR3 has 13 amino acids. This chain's CDR3 is CASRWGQGNEQFF. For the CDR3, the DNA is TGTGCCAGCAGGTGGGGACAGGGCAATGAGCAGTTCTTC.

The rearrangement uses TRBV7-9 and TRBJ1-1, with unresolved D. Germline loops: CDR1 SEHNR, CDR2 FQNEAQ (reference sequence). Trimming stripped 2 bases from V and 7 bases from J, with 11 bases between. CDR3 size: 13 residues. This CDR3 is CASSLISGDEAFF. CDR3 bases: TGTGCCAGCAGCTTAATCTCCGGGGATGAAGCTTTCTTT. Complete variable domain (other parts from reference TRBV7-9 and TRBJ1-1): DTGVSQNPRHKITKRGQNVTFRCDPISEHNRLYWYRQTLGQGPEFLTYFQNEAQLEKSRLLSDRFSAERPKGSFSTLEIQRTEQGDSAMYLCASSLISGDEAFFGQGTRLTVV.

The chain uses TRBV12-3 or TRBV12-4 and TRBJ2-7; no reliable D call. The CDR3 covers 13 residues. With 7 bases removed from V and 5 bases from J, the gap between germline ends came to 15 bases. The CDR3 loop is CASKGPLGNEQYF. CDR3 bases: TGTGCCAGCAAAGGGCCGCTAGGAAACGAGCAGTACTTC.

This chain uses TRBV4-1 with TRBJ2-1; the D is unclear. The CDR3 has 15 amino acids. V lost 0 bases and J lost 6, with 12 bases in between. Germline CDR1 MGHRA, CDR2 YSYEKL. CDR3 amino acids: CASSQDPSALNEQFF. The DNA of the CDR3 is TGCGCCAGCAGCCAAGATCCGAGCGCCCTCAATGAGCAGTTCTTC.

The chain carries TRBV7-2 and TRBJ1-1, with a tentative D call TRBD1 (5 bases). The V gene's germline CDR1 is SGHTA and CDR2 FQGNSA. V lost 1 base to trimming and J lost 4 bases, with 13 bases between them. The CDR3 covers 15 residues. CDR3 residues: CASSLVAGESTEAFF. The CDR3, as DNA: TGTGCCAGCAGCTTAGTTGCGGGGGAGAGCACTGAAGCTTTCTTT.

The chain joins TRBV11-2 to TRBJ1-2; the match to TRBD1 covers 7 bases. The ends lost 2 bases at V and 0 bases at J; junction bases unmatched: 15. CDR3 size: 19 residues. Germline V gene lookup returns CDR1 SGHAT and CDR2 FQNNGV. The CDR3 sequence: CASSLNDEQGFWSNYGYTF. The CDR3 DNA follows: TGTGCCAGCAGCTTAAACGACGAACAGGGGTTTTGGTCTAACTATGGCTACACCTTC.

V is TRBV7-2 and J is TRBJ2-7; a weak D match, TRBD1 (6 bases). V was shortened by 5 bases and J by 4 bases, with 18 bases between the two germline ends. Per germline, CDR1 SGHTA and CDR2 FQGNSA. The CDR3 consists of 15 residues. CDR3 coding DNA: TGTGCCAGCAGCCCCGAGCCGGGACACATTTACGAGCAGTACTTC. This codes for CASSPEPGHIYEQYF. The whole variable domain, remainder taken from reference TRBV7-2 and TRBJ2-7, is GAGVSQSPSNKVTEKGKDVELRCDPISGHTALYWYRQSLGQGLEFLIYFQGNSAPDKSGLPSDRFSAERTGGSVSTLTIQRTQQEDSAVYLCASSPEPGHIYEQYFGPGTRLTVT.

This clonotype has a handful of counts. The chain links TRBV28 to TRBJ2-1, with TRBD2 matching 9 bases. Germline-derived CDR1 and CDR2 are MDHEN and SYDVKM. The CDR3 length is 16 residues. V was clipped by 6 bases and J by 1 base; unmatched bases: 7. CDR3 bases: TGTGCCAGCAGGAGCGAGCGGGGGGTGTCCTACAATGAGCAGTTCTTC. Protein: CASRSERGVSYNEQFF.

In this sample, this clonotype turned up a few times. The CDR3 loop reads CASGTGPHYNEQFF. CDR3 sequence (DNA): TGTGCTAGTGGAACCGGGCCTCACTACAATGAGCAGTTCTTC. This sequence joins TRBV12-5 and TRBJ2-1, with D hard to call. The CDR3 totals 14 residues. V shed 6 bases and J shed 3 bases, with 12 bases lying between them. Germline V gene lookup returns CDR1 LGHNT and CDR2 FRNRAP.

The chain carries TRBV15 and TRBJ1-5; TRBD1 aligns across 11 bases. The trim removed 0 bases at V and 7 bases at J, leaving 5 bases unmatched. This CDR3 has 16 residues. The germline V gene has CDR1 LNHNV and CDR2 YYDKDF (reference sequence). CDR3 amino acids: CATSRDRTGGEQPQHF. For the CDR3, the DNA is TGTGCCACCAGCAGAGATCGGACAGGGGGCGAACAGCCCCAGCATTTT.

This sequence joins TRBV11-1 and TRBJ1-1; no firm D call. The CDR3 has 12 residues. V was trimmed by 3 bases and J by 7 bases, leaving 9 bases between them. Germline V gene data show CDR1 as SGHAT and CDR2 as FQDESV (reference sequence). CDR3 loop: CASSFLGDEAFF. Here the CDR3 DNA reads TGTGCCAGCAGCTTTCTGGGAGATGAAGCTTTCTTT.

This clonotype was seen many times. V usage is TRBV7-8 and J usage is TRBJ1-3; weak D call: TRBD1 (5 bases). The V and J ends lost 0 bases and 4 bases respectively, with 16 bases between them. Germline CDR1 is SGHVS and CDR2 is FQNEAQ. The CDR3 runs 17 residues. In nucleotides, the CDR3 is TGTGCCAGCAGCTTAGCAGCGGCAGGGAGGACGGGAAACACCATATATTTT. As protein: CASSLAAAGRTGNTIYF. Drawing the rest from reference TRBV7-8 and TRBJ1-3, the complete variable domain is GAGVSQSPRYKVAKRGQDVALRCDPISGHVSLFWYQQALGQGPEFLTYFQNEAQLDKSGLPSDRFFAERPEGSVSTLKIQRTQQEDSAVYLCASSLAAAGRTGNTIYFGEGSWLTVV.

J is TRBJ1-5 and V is TRBV7-8, with D possibly matching TRBD1 (5 bases). Per the germline V gene, CDR1 is SGHVS and CDR2 is FQNEAQ. Deletions cut 4 bases from V and 5 bases from J, with 12 bases between. This CDR3 comprises 14 residues. CDR3 DNA: TGTGCCAGCAGCTCCGACAGTTATGATCAGCCCCAGCATTTT. Protein: CASSSDSYDQPQHF.

The genes are TRBV7-2 and TRBJ1-2, with D uncertain. Trimming removed 0 bases from V and 0 bases from J, with 5 bases in between. The CDR3 is 14 residues long. Germline values: CDR1 SGHTA, CDR2 FQGNSA. CDR3 sequence: CASSLAVSNYGYTF. The CDR3 DNA reads as TGTGCCAGCAGCTTAGCGGTTTCTAACTATGGCTACACCTTC.

This clonotype showed up just a few times. The gene calls are TRBV28 and TRBJ2-7, with D perhaps matching TRBD1 or TRBD2 (5 bases each). V dropped 7 bases and J dropped 5 bases, with 24 bases sitting between them. The CDR3 runs 16 residues. CDR1 is MDHEN and CDR2 is SYDVKM in the germline V gene. The CDR3 loop reads CASTTLPGQGQNEQYF. CDR3 DNA sequence: TGTGCCAGCACCACCCTGCCGGGGCAGGGTCAGAACGAGCAGTACTTC.

The sample holds many counts of this clonotype. The genes are TRBV28 and TRBJ2-1; D remains ambiguous. Per germline, CDR1 MDHEN and CDR2 SYDVKM. V was trimmed by 3 bases and J by 3 bases, leaving 0 bases between them. There are 11 residues in the CDR3. The CDR3 nucleotides read TGTGCCAGCAGTTTCTACAATGAGCAGTTCTTC. Translation gives CASSFYNEQFF.

This clonotype was seen a few times. A read error may account for a junction end that differs from germline. The J gene is TRBJ2-1, the V gene TRBV14; D gene ambiguous. Germline values: CDR1 SGHDN, CDR2 FVKESK. The CDR3 covers 12 residues. The CDR3 DNA reads TGTGCCAGCAGCCACTCCTTCAATGAGCAGTTCTTC. Translated, it gives CASSHSFNEQFF.

This clonotype appeared a few times. The genes are TRBV6-1 and TRBJ1-5; weak D call: TRBD1 (6 bases). Trimming cost V 4 bases and J 7 bases, with 14 bases left between them. The germline CDR1 and CDR2 sequences are MNHNS and SASEGT. This CDR3 spans 14 amino acids. CDR3 protein: CASSGLNRDQPQHF. For the CDR3, the DNA is TGTGCCAGCAGTGGCCTTAACAGGGACCAGCCCCAGCATTTT.

This clonotype has a count of ten or more. The chain is built from TRBV7-6 and TRBJ2-3; D unresolved. Trimming left V 3 bases short and J 5 bases short, with 9 bases between. The CDR3 sequence is 13 residues long. Germline lookup yields CDR1 SGHVS and CDR2 FNYEAQ. CDR3 loop: CASSFGPGDTQYF. CDR3 nucleotide sequence: TGTGCCAGCAGCTTCGGGCCCGGAGATACGCAGTATTTT.